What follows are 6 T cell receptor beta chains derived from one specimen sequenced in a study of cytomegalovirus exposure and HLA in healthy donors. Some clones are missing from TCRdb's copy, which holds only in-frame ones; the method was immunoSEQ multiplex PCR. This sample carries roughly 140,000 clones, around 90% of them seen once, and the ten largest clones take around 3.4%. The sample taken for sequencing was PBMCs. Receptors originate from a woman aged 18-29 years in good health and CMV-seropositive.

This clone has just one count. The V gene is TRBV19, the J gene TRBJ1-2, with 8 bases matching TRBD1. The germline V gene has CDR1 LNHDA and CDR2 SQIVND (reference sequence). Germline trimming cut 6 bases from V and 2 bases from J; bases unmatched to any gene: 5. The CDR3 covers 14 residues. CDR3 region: CASSQGALNYGYTF. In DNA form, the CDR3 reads TGTGCCAGTAGCCAGGGGGCCTTAAACTATGGCTACACCTTC.

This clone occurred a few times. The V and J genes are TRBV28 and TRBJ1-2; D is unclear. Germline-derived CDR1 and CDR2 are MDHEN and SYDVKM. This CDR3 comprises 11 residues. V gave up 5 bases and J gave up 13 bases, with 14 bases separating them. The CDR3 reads CASSPIEGFTF. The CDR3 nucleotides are TGTGCCAGCAGTCCCATCGAGGGTTTCACCTTC.

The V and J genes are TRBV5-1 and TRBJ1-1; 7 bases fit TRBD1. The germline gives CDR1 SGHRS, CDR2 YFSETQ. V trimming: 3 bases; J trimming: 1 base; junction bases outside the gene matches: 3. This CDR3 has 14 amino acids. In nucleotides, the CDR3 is TGCGCCAGCAGCTGGGGACAGCAGAACACTGAAGCTTTCTTT. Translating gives CASSWGQQNTEAFF.

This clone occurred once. CDR3 coding DNA: TGTGCCAGCAGCTCATCACAGGGGACAGGGTCTCTTCGGTACGAGCAGTACTTC. It is translated as CASSSSQGTGSLRYEQYF. The chain uses TRBV11-3 and TRBJ2-7, with TRBD1 matching over 9 bases. The length of the CDR3 is 18 residues. CDR1 and CDR2 (germline): SGHNT, YENEEA. Unmatched junction bases numbered 17, after V lost 4 bases and J lost 4 bases.

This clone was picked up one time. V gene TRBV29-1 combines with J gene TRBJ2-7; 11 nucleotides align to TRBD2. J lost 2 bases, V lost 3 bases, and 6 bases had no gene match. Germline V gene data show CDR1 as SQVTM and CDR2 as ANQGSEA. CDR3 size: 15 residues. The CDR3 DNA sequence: TGCAGCGTTGAGTCCGGGACTAGCGGCCCCTACGAGCAGTACTTC. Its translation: CSVESGTSGPYEQYF.

The CDR3 DNA follows: TGTGCCAGCAGCCAGGGAGGGCTAACTGCAGATACGCAGTATTTT. This sequence encodes CASSQGGLTADTQYF. The V and J genes are TRBV4-2 and TRBJ2-3; the match to TRBD2 covers 7 bases. The CDR3 has 15 amino acids. Germline V gene data show CDR1 as LGHNA and CDR2 as YNFKEQ. V lost 3 bases and J lost 4; bases outside the gene matches: 7.